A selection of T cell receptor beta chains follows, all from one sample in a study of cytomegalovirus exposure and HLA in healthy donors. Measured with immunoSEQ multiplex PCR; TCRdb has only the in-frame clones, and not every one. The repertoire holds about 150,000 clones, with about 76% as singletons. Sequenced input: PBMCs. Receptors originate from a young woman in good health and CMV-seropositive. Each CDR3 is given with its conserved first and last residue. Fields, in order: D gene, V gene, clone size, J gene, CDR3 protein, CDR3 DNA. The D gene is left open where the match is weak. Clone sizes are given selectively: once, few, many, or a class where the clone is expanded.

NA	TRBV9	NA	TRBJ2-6	CASSVTVAGAGANVLTF	TGTGCCAGCAGCGTAACAGTCGCAGGGGCTGGGGCCAACGTCCTGACTTTC
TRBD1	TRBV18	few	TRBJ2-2	CASSPNRGAGELFF	TGTGCCAGCTCACCAAACAGGGGCGCCGGGGAGCTGTTTTTT
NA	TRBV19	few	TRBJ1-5	CASTAGLASNQPQHF	TGTGCCAGTACTGCGGGTTTAGCGAGCAATCAGCCCCAGCATTTT
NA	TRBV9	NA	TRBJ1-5	CASSGGRGYGPQHF	TGTGCCAGCAGCGGGGGGCGTGGATACGGGCCCCAGCATTTT
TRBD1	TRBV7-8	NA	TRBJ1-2	CASSELLLKGTASYGYTF	TGTGCCAGCAGCGAACTCCTTCTGAAAGGGACAGCATCTTATGGCTACACCTTC
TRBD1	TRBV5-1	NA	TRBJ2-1	CASSWEDRGQRAEQFF	TGCGCCAGCAGCTGGGAAGATAGGGGACAGAGGGCTGAGCAGTTCTTC
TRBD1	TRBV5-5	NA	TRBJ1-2	CASSSQGGGYTF	TGTGCCAGCAGCTCACAGGGGGGTGGCTACACCTTC
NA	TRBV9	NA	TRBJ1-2	CASSSPRGGVDGYTF	TGTGCCAGCAGCTCACCTAGGGGGGGGGTTGATGGCTACACCTTC
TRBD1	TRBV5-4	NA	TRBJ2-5	CASSTGQVQETQYF	TGTGCCAGCAGCACTGGACAGGTCCAAGAGACCCAGTACTTC
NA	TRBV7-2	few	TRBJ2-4	CASSLSPEGWRFF	TGTGCCAGCAGCCTATCCCCGGAGGGCTGGAGGTTTTTC
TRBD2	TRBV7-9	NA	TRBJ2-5	CSSSSSGGGGSETQYF	TGTTCCAGCAGCTCCTCAGGTGGCGGGGGGTCGGAGACCCAGTACTTC
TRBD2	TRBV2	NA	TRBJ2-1	CASSGSGGKAEQFF	TGTGCCAGCAGTGGTAGCGGGGGGAAGGCTGAGCAGTTCTTC
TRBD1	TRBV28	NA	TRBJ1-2	CASSFPAGQGYSYTF	TGTGCCAGCAGTTTCCCAGCGGGACAGGGGTACAGCTACACCTTC
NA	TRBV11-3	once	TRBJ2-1	CASSFSRASVNEQFF	TGTGCCAGCAGCTTTTCCCGCGCGTCGGTCAATGAGCAGTTCTTC
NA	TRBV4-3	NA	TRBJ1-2	CASSPRSSNYGYTF	TGCGCCAGCAGCCCCCGGAGTTCCAACTATGGCTACACCTTC
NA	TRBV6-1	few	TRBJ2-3	CASSELSDITDTQYF	TGTGCCAGCAGTGAATTGTCAGACATCACAGATACGCAGTATTTT
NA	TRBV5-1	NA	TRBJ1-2	CASSLEAGGYTF	TGCGCCAGCAGCTTGGAGGCGGGCGGCTACACCTTC
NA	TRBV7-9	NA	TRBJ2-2	CASSLAQGDTGELFF	TGTGCCAGCAGCTTGGCACAGGGTGACACCGGGGAGCTGTTTTTT
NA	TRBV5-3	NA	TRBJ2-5	CARSLIGQGGQETQYF	TGTGCCAGAAGCTTGATCGGGCAGGGCGGCCAAGAGACCCAGTACTTC
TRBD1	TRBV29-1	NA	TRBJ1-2	CSVERTGSDYGYTF	TGCAGCGTTGAGAGGACAGGGAGCGACTATGGCTACACCTTC
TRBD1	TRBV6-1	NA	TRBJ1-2	CASKSETGDYGYTF	TGTGCCAGCAAAAGTGAGACAGGGGACTATGGCTACACCTTC
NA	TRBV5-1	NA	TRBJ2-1	CASSLTPGHPNEQFF	TGCGCCAGCAGCTTGACACCGGGACACCCGAATGAGCAGTTCTTC